The sequence of this TCR beta chain was determined in a study of shared clonotypes between healthy human individuals. This table comes from immunoSEQ multiplex PCR, and its TCRdb copy is limited to in-frame clones, with some not included. Seen here are about 1.1 million clones, around 77% observed once, and the top ten hold over 0.8%. This CDR3 is built from 15 residues. CDR1 and CDR2 from the germline V gene are LGHNA and YNFKEQ. Trimming removed 3 bases from V and 3 bases from J, with 15 bases in between. The receptor's source is a young man in good health. Some clones in this sample may be carry-over from other donors' samples. The V and J genes are TRBV4-2 and TRBJ2-7; TRBD1 is a possible D gene (5 bases). Source material: memory CD4+ T cells from PBMCs. As for subset: CD45RA-negative fraction. The CDR3 DNA sequence: TGTGCCAGCAGCCAGACGACAGAGACCTTCTACGAGCAGTACTTC. Residues: CASSQTTETFYEQYF.